This TCR beta chain was identified in a study of T cells in Graves' hyperthyroidism and ophthalmopathy. Study overall: Peripheral blood draws took place at initial diagnosis, ahead of any treatment.

Regions amplified from RNA transcripts were the TCR beta CDR3 regions. HTBI primers were the set used in a first-round RT-PCR of the TCR CDR3. TCRdb processed the multiplex PCR reads anew with MiXCR; each CDR3 protein has one entry. The table includes a few hundred thousand distinct CDR3 sequences, 21% detected once. The definition of stable Graves' hyperthyroidism was no ophthalmopathy progression within 18 months. The diagnostic basis comprised clinical symptoms, serum thyroxine and TRAb, thyroid ultrasound and orbital computed tomography. This clonotype was observed many times. Antigen unknown. Study outcomes and limitations: Blood also showed most of the thyroid clonotypes that were expanded above 0.001.

Input material: blood. The sequence was collected from a woman between 45 and 60 years old with Graves' hyperthyroidism.

CDR3 loop: CASRVGYIWGLENTGELFF. In DNA form, the CDR3 reads TGTGCCAGCAGGGTCGGGTATATCTGGGGGCTGGAGAACACCGGGGAGCTGTTTTTT. This chain connects TRBV7-2 to TRBJ2-2; the D gene is possibly TRBD1 (6 bases). The CDR3 totals 19 residues. Germline CDR1 and CDR2: SGHTA and FQGNSA. V lost 6 bases and J lost 1, with 24 bases in between.